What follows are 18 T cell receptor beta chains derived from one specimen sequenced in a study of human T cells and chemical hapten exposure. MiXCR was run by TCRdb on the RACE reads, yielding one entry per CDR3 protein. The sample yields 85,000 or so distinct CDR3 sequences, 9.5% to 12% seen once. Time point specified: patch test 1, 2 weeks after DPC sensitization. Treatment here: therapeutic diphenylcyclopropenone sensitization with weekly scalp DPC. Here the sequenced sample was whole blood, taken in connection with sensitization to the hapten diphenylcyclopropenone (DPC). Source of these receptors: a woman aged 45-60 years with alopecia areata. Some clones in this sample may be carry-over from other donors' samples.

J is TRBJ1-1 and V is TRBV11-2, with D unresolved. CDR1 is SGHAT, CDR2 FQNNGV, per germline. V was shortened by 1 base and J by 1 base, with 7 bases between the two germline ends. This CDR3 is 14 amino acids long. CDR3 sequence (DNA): TGTGCCAGCAGCTTAGGACGGGAGAACACTGAAGCTTTCTTT. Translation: CASSLGRENTEAFF.

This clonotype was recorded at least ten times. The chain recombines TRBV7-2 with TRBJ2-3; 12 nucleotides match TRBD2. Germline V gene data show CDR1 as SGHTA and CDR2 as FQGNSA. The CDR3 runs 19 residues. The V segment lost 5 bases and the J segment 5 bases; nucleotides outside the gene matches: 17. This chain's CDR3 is CASSAQLAGGHRMGDTQYF. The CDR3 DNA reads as TGTGCCAGCAGCGCCCAGCTAGCGGGAGGGCATAGAATGGGAGATACGCAGTATTTT.

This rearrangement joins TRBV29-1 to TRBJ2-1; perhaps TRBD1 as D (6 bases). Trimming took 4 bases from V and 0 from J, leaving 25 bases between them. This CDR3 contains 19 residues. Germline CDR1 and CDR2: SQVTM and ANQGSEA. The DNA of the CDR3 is TGCAGCGTTGGGGGGCGAAAGGAGAGCTTGTCCCTCTCCTACAATGAGCAGTTCTTC. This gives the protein CSVGGRKESLSLSYNEQFF.

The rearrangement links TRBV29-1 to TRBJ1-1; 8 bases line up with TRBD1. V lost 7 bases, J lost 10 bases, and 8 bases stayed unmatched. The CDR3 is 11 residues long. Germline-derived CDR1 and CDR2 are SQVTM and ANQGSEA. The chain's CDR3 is CSGGQGGTAFF. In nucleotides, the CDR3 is TGCAGCGGTGGACAGGGCGGTACAGCTTTCTTT. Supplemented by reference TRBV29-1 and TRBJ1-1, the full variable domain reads SAVISQKPSRDICQRGTSLTIQCQVDSQVTMMFWYRQQPGQSLTLIATANQGSEATYESGFVIDKFPISRPNLTFSTLTVSNMSPEDSSIYLCSGGQGGTAFFGQGTRLTVV.

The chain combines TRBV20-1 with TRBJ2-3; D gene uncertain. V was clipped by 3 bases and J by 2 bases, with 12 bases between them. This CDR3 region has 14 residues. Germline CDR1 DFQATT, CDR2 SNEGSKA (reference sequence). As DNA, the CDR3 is TGCAGTGCTAGGTTCTTAGGGTTCACAGATACGCAGTATTTT. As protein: CSARFLGFTDTQYF.

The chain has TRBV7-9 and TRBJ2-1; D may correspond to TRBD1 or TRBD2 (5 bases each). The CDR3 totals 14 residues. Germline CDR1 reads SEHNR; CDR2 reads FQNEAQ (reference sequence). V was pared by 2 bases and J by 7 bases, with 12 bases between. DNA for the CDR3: TGTGCCAGCAGCTTATCGGGGCTGAGGAATGAGCAGTTCTTC. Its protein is CASSLSGLRNEQFF.

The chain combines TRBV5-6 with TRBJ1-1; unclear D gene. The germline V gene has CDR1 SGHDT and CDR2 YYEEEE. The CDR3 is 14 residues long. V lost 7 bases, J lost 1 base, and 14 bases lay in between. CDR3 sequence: CASSQVAPNTEAFF. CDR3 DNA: TGTGCCAGCTCCCAAGTTGCCCCGAACACTGAAGCTTTCTTT.

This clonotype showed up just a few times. In DNA, the CDR3 is TGTGCCAGCCAAGGAGGACAAGGCACAGATACGCAGTATTTT. Its translation is CASQGGQGTDTQYF. The chain has TRBV2 and TRBJ2-3, with D perhaps given as TRBD1 or TRBD2 (5 bases each). V was cut by 8 bases and J by 1 base, with 13 bases left in between. The CDR3 sequence is 14 residues long. The germline V gene has CDR1 SNHLY and CDR2 FYNNEI.

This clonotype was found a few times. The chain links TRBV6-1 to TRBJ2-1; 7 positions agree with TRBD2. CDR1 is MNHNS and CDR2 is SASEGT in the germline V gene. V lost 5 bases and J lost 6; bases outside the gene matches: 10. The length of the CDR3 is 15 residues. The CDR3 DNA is TGTGCCAGCAGTCCCGGACTAGTCTATGGCAATGAGCAGTTCTTC. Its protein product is CASSPGLVYGNEQFF.

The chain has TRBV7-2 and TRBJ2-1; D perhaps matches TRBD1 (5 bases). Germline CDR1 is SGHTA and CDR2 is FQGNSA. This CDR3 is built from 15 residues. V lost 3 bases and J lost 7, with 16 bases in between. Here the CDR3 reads CASSFGQGMKNEQFF. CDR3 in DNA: TGTGCCAGCAGCTTTGGGCAGGGAATGAAAAATGAGCAGTTCTTC.

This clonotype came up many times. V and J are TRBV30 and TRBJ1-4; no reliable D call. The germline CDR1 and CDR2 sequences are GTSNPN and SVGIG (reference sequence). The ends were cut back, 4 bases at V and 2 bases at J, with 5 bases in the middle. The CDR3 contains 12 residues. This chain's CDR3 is CAWTPTNEKLFF. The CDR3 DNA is TGTGCCTGGACGCCGACTAATGAAAAACTGTTTTTT.

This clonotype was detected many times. CDR3 sequence reads: CASSQELAGGQEQFF. The DNA of the CDR3 is TGCGCCAGCAGCCAAGAACTAGCGGGGGGGCAGGAGCAGTTCTTC. The genes are TRBV4-3 and TRBJ2-1, with 13 bases aligning to TRBD2. The J segment lost 10 bases and the V segment lost 0 bases, leaving 3 bases of the junction unmatched. This CDR3 spans 15 amino acids. In germline, CDR1 is LGHNA, CDR2 YSLEER.

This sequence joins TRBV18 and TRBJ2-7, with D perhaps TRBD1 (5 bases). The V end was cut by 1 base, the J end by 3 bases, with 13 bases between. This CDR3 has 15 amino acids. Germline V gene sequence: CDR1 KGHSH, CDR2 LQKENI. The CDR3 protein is CASSPRRDRNYEQYF. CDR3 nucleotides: TGTGCCAGCTCACCACGTCGAGACAGAAACTACGAGCAGTACTTC. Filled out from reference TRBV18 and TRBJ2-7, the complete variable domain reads NAGVMQNPRHLVRRRGQEARLRCSPMKGHSHVYWYRQLPEEGLKFMVYLQKENIIDESGMPKERFSAEFPKEGPSILRIQQVVRGDSAAYFCASSPRRDRNYEQYFGPGTRLTVT.

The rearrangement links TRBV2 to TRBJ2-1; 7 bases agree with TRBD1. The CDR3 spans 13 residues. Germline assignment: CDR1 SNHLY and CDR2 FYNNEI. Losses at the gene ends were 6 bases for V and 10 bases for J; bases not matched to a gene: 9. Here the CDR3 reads CASSRQSQGEQFF. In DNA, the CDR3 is TGTGCCAGCAGCCGCCAATCACAGGGGGAGCAGTTCTTC.

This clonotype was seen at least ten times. The chain's CDR3 is CASSSKGAGQPQHF. CDR3 DNA: TGTGCCAGCAGCTCGAAGGGGGCTGGTCAGCCCCAGCATTTT. The chain joins TRBV7-6 to TRBJ1-5; 7 bases agree with TRBD1. The CDR3 totals 14 residues. V lost 4 bases to trimming and J lost 6 bases; unmatched junction nucleotides: 6. Per germline, CDR1 SGHVS and CDR2 FNYEAQ.

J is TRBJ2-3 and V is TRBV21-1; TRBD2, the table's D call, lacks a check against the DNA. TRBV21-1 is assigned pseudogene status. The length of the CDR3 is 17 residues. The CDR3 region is CASRSTRAGASTDTQYF. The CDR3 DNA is TGTGCCAGCAGAAGCACGAGAGCGGGGGCTAGCACAGATACGCAGTATTTT.

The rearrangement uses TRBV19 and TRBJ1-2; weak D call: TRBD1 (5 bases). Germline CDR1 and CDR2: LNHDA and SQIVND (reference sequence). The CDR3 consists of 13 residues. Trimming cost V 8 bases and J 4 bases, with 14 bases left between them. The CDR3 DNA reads TGTGCCAGTCAAAGCCCAGGGTTCTATGGCTACACCTTC. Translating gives CASQSPGFYGYTF.

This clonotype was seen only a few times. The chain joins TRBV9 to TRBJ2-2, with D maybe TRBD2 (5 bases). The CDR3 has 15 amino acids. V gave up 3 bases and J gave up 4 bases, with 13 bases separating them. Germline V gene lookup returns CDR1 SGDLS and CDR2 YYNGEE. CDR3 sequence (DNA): TGTGCCAGCAGCGCCGGGGTCGTGGGCACCGGGGAGCTGTTTTTT. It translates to CASSAGVVGTGELFF.